The entry that follows covers one T cell receptor (beta chain) sequence. Its antigen target is currently unknown. Qualities for individual bases were not recorded, and no much larger clone is one base off. This record comes from a study of blood T cell repertoires in COVID-19 (TCRdb year 2020). Study-level background: Samples covering the acute and convalescent phases of COVID-19 were provided by collaborators in the United States, Italy and Spain. The material from the prospective study consisted of cDNA or gDNA derived from T cells, B-cell-depleted T cells, or PBMCs. Deeply sampled blood TCRbeta repertoires from subjects exposed to, actively infected with, or recovered from COVID-19 were included in the dataset. The repertoires were released in a freely available public database intended as a resource for research on the immune response to SARS-CoV-2. Samples were obtained from the ongoing ImmuneRACE study (first 160 participants) and from 1,254 subjects provided by 6 global collaborators. The sample metadata nearly always contained a de-identified subject ID, COVID-19 status, age in years and sex. Where available, HLA class I and class II types were taken from metadata supplied by the sample provider and were not determined by assay-based typing. Beyond this particular receptor, the publication reports: The quantity of clinical and demographic metadata differed by source and by participant and was supplied without curation.

In Seattle, one collaborating source enrolled patients while the infection was active and tracked those patients longitudinally over the course of disease. The collaborating institutions used their own protocols to collect whole blood in K2EDTA tubes. For TCRbeta analysis, collaborators shipped samples in one of three forms: frozen whole blood, isolated PBMCs, or DNA extracted from either of those sample types. The immunoSEQ Assay, a bias-controlled multiplex PCR, was used to amplify TCRbeta CDR3 regions from genomic DNA. The paper's data handling went like this. The number of nucleated cells in each sample was estimated from the amplification of reference gene primers within the assay. Sequence reads were collapsed and filtered to measure the absolute abundance of every unique TCRbeta CDR3 rearrangement. Productive Simpson clonality was computed per sample as the square root of Simpson's diversity index over productive rearrangements. TCRdb retrieved this table from immuneACCESS and kept in-frame rearrangements only. Not all clones are present; in checked studies, unresolved V genes account for under half, and no reason is known for the remainder. That table furnishes V, J and clone size, whereas the DNA furnished D and trimming. The sample table contains about 200,000 clones; only one count was recorded for under 90% of them. 7.8% of the sample rests with the top ten.

This TCR was recovered from a woman over 75 with COVID-19, enrolled during active disease. Sequences were obtained from peripheral blood.

The nucleotides read TGTGCCAGCACGATCCGACAGGTAACCGGCGAGCAGTACTTC. This translates into CASTIRQVTGEQYF. The V and J genes are TRBV18 and TRBJ2-7, with TRBD1 perhaps the D gene, on 6 matching bases. The CDR3 goes from the cysteine to the phenylalanine over 14 residues. The retained sequence is limited to the CDR3, 42 bases, with the frame set at the first base. From the germline V gene, CDR1 is KGHSH and CDR2 is LQKENI. The V and J ends are trimmed by 8 bases and 6 bases, leaving 20 bases between them.